Included here is one T cell receptor beta chain sequence, with context. The antigen remains undetermined. Approximately 9 milliliters was the volume of peripheral blood drawn from each donor. The source of the sample is a study of blood T cells in healthy people across ages. General observations from the study: More naive CD4+ cells and higher diversity marked long-lived donors relative to aged donors.

Through a sample-barcoded 5' primer and a J-beta primer mix, a second PCR was run for about 6 to 12 cycles. TCRdb recomputed calls from the 5' RACE reads with MiXCR, one row per CDR3 protein. Counted here are 450,000 to 700,000 distinct CDR3 sequences, 25% to 30% occurring once; the ten biggest clones make up roughly 20%. Germline CDR1 reads SGHVS; CDR2 reads FQNEAQ. The CDR3 runs 16 residues. J gave up 0 bases and V 5 bases, and 6 bases lay outside the gene matches. The chain joins TRBV7-8 to TRBJ1-2; 10 bases are shared with TRBD1. The origin of this receptor is a woman in her seventies in good health. Sequenced input: blood. The CDR3 spells CASSPGQGVPNYGYTF. DNA of the CDR3: TGTGCCAGCAGCCCCGGACAGGGGGTGCCTAACTATGGCTACACCTTC.